The following is a TCR beta chain sequence with its context. Its target antigen remains unknown. Base qualities are missing; no much larger clone stands one base away. This sample is part of a study of CD8 T cells in ankylosing spondylitis (dated by TCRdb to about 2017). Describing the broader study: T cell receptor beta repertoires were profiled in healthy donors and ankylosing spondylitis patients so that disease-linked TCR variants could be found. In total, the full study cohort was made up of about 99 healthy donors and more than 20 ankylosing spondylitis patients. Peripheral blood was sampled, and synovial fluid was also collected from ankylosing spondylitis patients. Results the study describes overall, beyond this receptor: Some motif variants had previously been reported in the synovial fluid and blood of reactive arthritis patients, which suggests shared mechanisms of disease initiation. Blood from ankylosing spondylitis patients appeared to be characterized by a TCR beta motif made up of several highly homologous amino acid variants. The disease-linked clones were reported as significantly enriched in matched synovial fluid samples from ankylosing spondylitis patients. The disease-linked clones showed a CD8+ phenotype and occurred at relatively low frequencies in peripheral blood.

V ends up 0 bases short and J 1 base short, with an unmatched junction base count of 7. CDR1 and CDR2 are drawn from the germline V gene: SGHNT, YENEEA. From the cysteine through the phenylalanine, the CDR3 covers 17 amino acids. The DNA shown is the 51-base CDR3, in frame from base 1. Sequenced on an Illumina HiSeq 2500. Quantitative 5'-RACE with molecular barcodes was the method used to prepare the TCR beta libraries. The source study handled its data this way. To identify disease-linked TCR variants, a new computational method was used, one built on a probabilistic model of VDJ rearrangement. TCRdb took the public reads, trimmed them with fastp at Q25, ran MiXCR for clone calling and kept in-frame beta chains. Identical CDR3 proteins give one entry, which carries the most common genes and DNA. These V and J calls are TCRdb output, not the study's own analysis. The sample table shows approximately 540,000 distinct CDR3 sequences, and more than 9.5% are seen once. Over 6.5% of the sample belongs to the ten largest clones.

This chain joins TRBV11-3 to TRBJ2-5; 8 central bases correspond to TRBD2. The TCR originated in a male donor with ankylosing spondylitis. The sample consisted of blood, either unsorted or a sorted T cell fraction (not recorded which). The encoded CDR3 is CASSLDLTSVPQETQYF. The bases read TGTGCCAGCAGCTTAGATCTGACTAGCGTGCCCCAAGAGACCCAGTACTTC.